This TCR beta chain was captured in a study of identical twins (dated by TCRdb to 2016 to 2018). As for the study more broadly: TCR alpha and beta repertoires from monozygotic twins, unrelated adults of various ages and cord blood were deep-sequenced to test whether fetal clonotypes persist. To rule out contamination, the twin experiments were replicated at different times with different library preparation protocols. Findings and caveats that apply to the study as a whole: In monozygotic twins, out-of-frame TCR alpha sharing was systematically underestimated by recombination models, although the models agreed with sharing between unrelated individuals. In beta out-of-frame sequences, excess twin sharing was weaker, because having fewer shared sequences lowered the signal-to-noise ratio. Compared with coincidental sharing between unrelated individuals, an excess of low generation-probability sequences was observed among out-of-frame TCR alpha sequences shared between twins. Invariant T cells such as MAIT and iNKT could partly confound zero-insertion analyses, although diverse VJ usage argued against such confounding for most clonotypes. Fewer insertions were carried by abundant cord blood beta clonotypes; a weaker similar trend was observed in young adult naive repertoires, while no such trend was observed in memory repertoires. Conclusions relied on cross-sectional statistical analysis, since the same donors could not be followed over many years.

Every donor was a healthy Caucasian. Three pairs of female monozygotic twins, all aged roughly 18 to 29 years, were included in the twin cohort. Using Miltenyi CD45RO+ enrichment and human naive T-cell isolation kits, memory (CD45RO+) and naive T cells were isolated from PBMC. V loses 1 base, J loses 2 bases, and the germline ends lie 17 bases apart. CDR1 and CDR2 are read off the germline V gene as SGHDT and YYEEEE. Including cysteine and phenylalanine, the CDR3 has 17 amino acids. Kept here is only the CDR3 DNA, which spans 51 bases and is read in frame from base 1. This clonotype was recorded at least ten times. Its antigen remains undetermined. One base away there is no much larger clone; base qualities are not given. Library preparation used 5' RACE. The reads were generated on an Illumina HiSeq 2000. Template switching added a universal primer binding site, and the final cDNA carried a unique molecular identifier that allowed TCR cDNA molecules to be counted accurately. Specific primers in the conserved constant-segment region were used to synthesize first-strand cDNA for TCR alpha and beta chains. Each cDNA library was double barcoded, with a SMART-Mk sample barcode plus Illumina barcodes, to control for contamination. Two successive PCR steps introduced TruSeq adapter sequences along with Illumina sample barcodes. Sequencing of the TCR alpha and beta cDNA libraries was done on the Illumina HiSeq platform using custom primers. Per the authors' processing: MiGEC was used to process raw reads and extract unique molecular identifiers, and MiXCR was used to find CDR3 positions. Recombination models were inferred per individual with the repgenHMM and IGoR tools using an EM algorithm. Shared clonotypes were analyzed with the tcR package in R, and sharing was normalized by the product of cloneset sizes. To study raw recombination free of thymic and clonal selection effects, out-of-frame nonproductive sequences were analyzed. TCRdb trimmed public reads at Q25 via fastp, called clones via MiXCR and kept in-frame beta chains. Rows with a matching CDR3 protein are joined into one entry that keeps the most common DNA and genes. For this entry, the V and J calls and clone size follow TCRdb and not the study's own pipeline. The sample yields 200,000 to 250,000 distinct CDR3 sequences; 7.5% were counted once. Around 2.1% of the sample belongs to the ten largest clones.

These data also formed part of another study, on yellow fever vaccine responses in identical twins. Taken from the second paper: According to the authors, the vaccine-induced T cell response in identical twins seemed to be partly convergent and partly specific to each individual. The study precisely tracked vaccine-responding T cell clones in identical twins.

The V gene is TRBV5-6 and the J gene is TRBJ2-3; the D region may be TRBD1 or TRBD2, each matching 6 bases equally. Sequenced material: memory (CD45RO+) T cells sorted from blood. Taken with the paper, the label for cell subset or site translates to: CD45RO+ enriched T cells. This sequence originates from a woman aged 18-29 years in good health. The DNA is TGTGCCAGCAGCTTGTTTTTGTCCGGGGGCTTCACAGATACGCAGTATTTT. Its translation is CASSLFLSGGFTDTQYF.